This TCR beta chain was profiled in a study of blood T cell repertoires in COVID-19. Study background: Samples taken during acute and convalescent COVID-19 were collected in the United States, Italy and Spain. The analysed material was cDNA or gDNA that came from T cells, B-cell-depleted T cells, or PBMCs.

TCRdb's table, derived via immunoSEQ multiplex PCR, lists solely in-frame clones and lacks some. The table includes roughly 200,000 clones, 82% detected once. CDR1 and CDR2 (germline): MGHRA, YSYEKL. The CDR3 is 15 residues long. V shed 3 bases and J shed 6 bases, with 12 bases lying between them. The receptor was isolated from a woman aged 60-75 years with acute COVID-19. The sequencing sample was made of PBMCs or T cells enriched from blood (not recorded which). V gene TRBV4-1 combines with J gene TRBJ1-6, with D possibly TRBD1 on 5 matching bases. The CDR3 coding sequence is TGCGCCAGCAGCCAGTCCGAAGGGGCTAATTCACCCCTCCACTTT. Its translation is CASSQSEGANSPLHF.